The T cell receptor (beta chain) described here comes from a study of cytomegalovirus exposure and HLA in healthy donors. Study results and caveats: In vitro confirmation showed three CMV-associated chains to be CMV antigen specific. Indistinguishable V segments such as TRBV6-2 and TRBV6-3 were excluded. Across HLA loci, a later analysis found differing TCR association rates, with DRB1 most and HLA-C fewest. Most TCR sequences showed up rarely, but some public TCRs showed up in many donors.

Primers included in the PCR were 60 Vbeta and 13 Jbeta primers. Profiled with immunoSEQ multiplex PCR; TCRdb holds only in-frame clones, not every one. The data show 100,000 to 150,000 clones, around 80% seen once. To note about this clone: Its antigen is currently unknown.

V dropped 6 bases and J dropped 2 bases, with 9 bases sitting between them. The CDR3 contains 12 residues. From germline, CDR1 is GTSNPN and CDR2 SVGIG (reference sequence). The origin of this receptor is a man younger than 40 in good health and CMV-seronegative. Material: PBMCs. The V call is TRBV30, the J call TRBJ2-3; no reliable D call. The chain's CDR3 is CACAQNTDTQYF. CDR3 in DNA: TGTGCCTGTGCCCAGAACACAGATACGCAGTATTTT.